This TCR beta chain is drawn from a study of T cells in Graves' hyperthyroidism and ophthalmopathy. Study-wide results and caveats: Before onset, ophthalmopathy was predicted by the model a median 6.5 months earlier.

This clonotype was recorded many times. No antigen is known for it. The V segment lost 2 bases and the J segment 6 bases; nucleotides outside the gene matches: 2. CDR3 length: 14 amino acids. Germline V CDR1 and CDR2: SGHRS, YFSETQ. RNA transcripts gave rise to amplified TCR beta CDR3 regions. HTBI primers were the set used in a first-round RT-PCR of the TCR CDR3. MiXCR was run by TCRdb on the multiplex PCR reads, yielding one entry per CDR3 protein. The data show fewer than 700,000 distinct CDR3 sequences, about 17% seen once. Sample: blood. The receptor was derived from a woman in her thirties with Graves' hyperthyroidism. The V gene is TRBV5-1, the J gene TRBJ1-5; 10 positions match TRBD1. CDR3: CASSLGDRGQPQHF. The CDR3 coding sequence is TGCGCCAGCAGCTTAGGGGACAGGGGTCAGCCCCAGCATTTT.